One T cell receptor (beta chain) is described in this entry. Its target is not known. Participants comprised healthy donors of bone marrow. The data stem from a study of cytomegalovirus exposure and HLA in healthy donors. At the level of the study: Counted in an early data release were about 85 million unique TCRs from HLA-typed donors. Study-level results: One variant, a missense change in DCLRE1C, was linked in a later analysis to TCR beta V- and J-gene trimming.

Losses at the gene ends were 4 bases for V and 2 bases for J; bases not matched to a gene: 10. Germline lookup yields CDR1 LGHNA and CDR2 YNFKEQ. The CDR3 is 17 amino acids. The primer mix had 60 Vbeta and 13 Jbeta primers. The assay was immunoSEQ multiplex PCR, and TCRdb's table has in-frame clones only and misses some. The sample holds 160,000 or so clones, under 90% seen once. Sequenced: PBMCs. The V gene is TRBV4-2, the J gene TRBJ2-3, with TRBD2 matching 9 bases. The TCR was taken from a man younger than 35 in good health and CMV-seronegative. CDR3 protein: CASSPRWGGGDTDTQYF. In DNA, the CDR3 is TGTGCCAGCAGCCCTAGATGGGGCGGGGGGGACACAGATACGCAGTATTTT.